This T cell receptor (beta chain) originates from a study of T cells in Graves' hyperthyroidism and ophthalmopathy. Findings and limits, study-wide: A 13 V-J signature model discriminated ophthalmopathy versus stable hyperthyroidism.

No progression to ophthalmopathy during 18 months of follow-up defined stable disease. Fresh peripheral blood, around 9.5 ml, yielded the PBMCs. The CDR3 covers 14 residues. Germline V gene data show CDR1 as ENHRY and CDR2 as SYGVKD. The V gene lost 0 bases and the J gene lost 9 bases, with 12 bases spanning the gap. This clonotype was recorded at least ten times. Its target is not known. TCR beta CDR3 regions were amplified from RNA. Researchers ran a first-round RT-PCR on the TCR CDR3 using the HTBI primer set. A single record per CDR3 protein comes from TCRdb applying MiXCR to the multiplex PCR reads. The repertoire includes some 560,000 distinct CDR3 sequences, around 13% of them detected once, and approximately 15% sits in the top ten.

The sequencing input was blood. The gene calls are TRBV10-3 and TRBJ2-1, with D maybe TRBD2 (6 bases). This TCR derives from a woman in her thirties or forties with Graves' hyperthyroidism. The CDR3 nucleotides read TGTGCCATCAGTGAGTCGTCGCTAGCGAGTGAGCAGTTCTTC. The encoded protein is CAISESSLASEQFF.